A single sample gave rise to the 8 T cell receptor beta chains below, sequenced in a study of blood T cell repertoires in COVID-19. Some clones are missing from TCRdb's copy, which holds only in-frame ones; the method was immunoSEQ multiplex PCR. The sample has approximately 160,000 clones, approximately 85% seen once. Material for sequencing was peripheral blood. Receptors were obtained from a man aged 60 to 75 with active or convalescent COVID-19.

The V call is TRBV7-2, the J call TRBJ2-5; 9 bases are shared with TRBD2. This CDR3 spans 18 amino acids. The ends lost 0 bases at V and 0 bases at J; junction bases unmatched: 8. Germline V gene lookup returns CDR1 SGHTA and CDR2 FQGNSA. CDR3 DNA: TGTGCCAGCAGCTTAGCTCTAGCGGGGAGACCTTACCAAGAGACCCAGTACTTC. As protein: CASSLALAGRPYQETQYF.

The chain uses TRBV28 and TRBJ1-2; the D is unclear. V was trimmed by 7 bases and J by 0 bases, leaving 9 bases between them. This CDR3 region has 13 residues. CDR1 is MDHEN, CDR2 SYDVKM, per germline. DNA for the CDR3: TGTGCCAGCAATGAGTTTGCTAACTATGGCTACACCTTC. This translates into CASNEFANYGYTF.

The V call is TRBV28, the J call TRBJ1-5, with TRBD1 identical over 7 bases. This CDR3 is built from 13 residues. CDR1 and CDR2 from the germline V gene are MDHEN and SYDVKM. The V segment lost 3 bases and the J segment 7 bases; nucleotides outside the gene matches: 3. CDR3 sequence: CASSFQGGQPQHF. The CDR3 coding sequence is TGTGCCAGCAGTTTCCAGGGGGGCCAGCCCCAGCATTTT.

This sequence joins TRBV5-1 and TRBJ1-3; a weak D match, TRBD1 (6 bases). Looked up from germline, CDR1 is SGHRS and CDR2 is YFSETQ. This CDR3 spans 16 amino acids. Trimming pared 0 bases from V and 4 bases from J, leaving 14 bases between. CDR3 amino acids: CASSLVAGAAGNTIYF. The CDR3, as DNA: TGCGCCAGCAGCTTGGTGGCGGGGGCGGCCGGAAACACCATATATTTT.

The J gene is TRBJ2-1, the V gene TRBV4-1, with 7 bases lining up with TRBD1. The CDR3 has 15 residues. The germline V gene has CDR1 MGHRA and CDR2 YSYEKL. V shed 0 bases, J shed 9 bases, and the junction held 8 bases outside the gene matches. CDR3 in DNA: TGCGCCAGCAGCCAAGAAGGGACAGTCTCCGGTGAGCAGTTCTTC. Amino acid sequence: CASSQEGTVSGEQFF.

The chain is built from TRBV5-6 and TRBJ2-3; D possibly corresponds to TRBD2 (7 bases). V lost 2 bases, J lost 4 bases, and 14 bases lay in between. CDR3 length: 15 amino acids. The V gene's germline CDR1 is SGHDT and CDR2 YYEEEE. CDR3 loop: CASSFAGAGADTQYF. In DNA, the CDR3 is TGTGCCAGCAGCTTCGCGGGGGCGGGCGCAGATACGCAGTATTTT.

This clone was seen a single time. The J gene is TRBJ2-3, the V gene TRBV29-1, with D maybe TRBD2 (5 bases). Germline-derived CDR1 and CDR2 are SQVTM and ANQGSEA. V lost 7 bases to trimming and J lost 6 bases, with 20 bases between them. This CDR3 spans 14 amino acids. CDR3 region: CSAQTLLDVDTQYF. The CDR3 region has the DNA TGCAGCGCCCAGACCCTACTAGATGTGGATACGCAGTATTTT.

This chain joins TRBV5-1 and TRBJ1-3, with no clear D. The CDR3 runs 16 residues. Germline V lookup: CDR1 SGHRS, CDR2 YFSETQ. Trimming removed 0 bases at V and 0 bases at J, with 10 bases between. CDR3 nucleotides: TGCGCCAGCAGCTTGGAACAGATTGTCTCTGGAAACACCATATATTTT. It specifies CASSLEQIVSGNTIYF.